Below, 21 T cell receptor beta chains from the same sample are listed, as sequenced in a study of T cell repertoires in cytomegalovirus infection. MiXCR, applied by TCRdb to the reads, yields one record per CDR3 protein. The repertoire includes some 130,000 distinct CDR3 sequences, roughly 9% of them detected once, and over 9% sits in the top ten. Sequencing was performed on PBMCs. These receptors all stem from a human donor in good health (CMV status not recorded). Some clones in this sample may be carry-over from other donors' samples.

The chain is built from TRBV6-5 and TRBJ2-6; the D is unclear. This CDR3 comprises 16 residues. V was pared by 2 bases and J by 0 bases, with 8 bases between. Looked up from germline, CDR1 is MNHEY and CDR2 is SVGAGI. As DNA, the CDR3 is TGTGCCAGCAGTTACCCCCGAGGCTCTGGGGCCAACGTCCTGACTTTC. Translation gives CASSYPRGSGANVLTF.

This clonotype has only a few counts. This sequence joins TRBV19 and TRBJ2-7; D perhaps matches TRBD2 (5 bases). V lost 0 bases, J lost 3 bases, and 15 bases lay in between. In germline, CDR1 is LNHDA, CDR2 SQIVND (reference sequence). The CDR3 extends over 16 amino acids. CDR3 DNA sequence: TGTGCCAGTAGTATAGACCGGACGGGATCCAACTACGAGCAGTACTTC. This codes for CASSIDRTGSNYEQYF.

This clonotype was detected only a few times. In nucleotides, the CDR3 is TGTGCCAGCAGCTTGGCCGCGGGGCCCGAGCAGTACTTC. Protein sequence: CASSLAAGPEQYF. The chain carries TRBV5-4 and TRBJ2-7; TRBD2 is a possible D gene (6 bases). The CDR3 runs 13 residues. The V end was cut by 0 bases, the J end by 6 bases, with 10 bases between. In germline, CDR1 is SGHNT, CDR2 YYREEE (reference sequence).

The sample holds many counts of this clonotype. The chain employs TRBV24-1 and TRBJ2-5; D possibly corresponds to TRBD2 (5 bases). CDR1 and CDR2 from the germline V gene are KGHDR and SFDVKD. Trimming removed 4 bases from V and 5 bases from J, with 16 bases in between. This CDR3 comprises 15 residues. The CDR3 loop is CATSESAARRETQYF. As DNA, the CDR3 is TGTGCCACCAGTGAATCAGCGGCGCGGCGGGAGACCCAGTACTTC.

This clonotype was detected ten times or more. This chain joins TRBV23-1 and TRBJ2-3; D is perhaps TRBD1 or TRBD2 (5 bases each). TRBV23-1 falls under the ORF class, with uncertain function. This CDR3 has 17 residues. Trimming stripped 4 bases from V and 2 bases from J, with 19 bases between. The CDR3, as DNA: TGCGCCAGCAGTCTCAACCCGATGGGGGTCATCACAGATACGCAGTATTTT. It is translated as CASSLNPMGVITDTQYF.

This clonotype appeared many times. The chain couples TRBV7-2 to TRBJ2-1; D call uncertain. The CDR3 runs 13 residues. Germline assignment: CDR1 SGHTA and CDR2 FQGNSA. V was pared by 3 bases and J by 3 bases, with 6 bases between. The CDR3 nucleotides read TGTGCCAGCAGCTTTGATCTCTACAATGAGCAGTTCTTC. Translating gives CASSFDLYNEQFF.

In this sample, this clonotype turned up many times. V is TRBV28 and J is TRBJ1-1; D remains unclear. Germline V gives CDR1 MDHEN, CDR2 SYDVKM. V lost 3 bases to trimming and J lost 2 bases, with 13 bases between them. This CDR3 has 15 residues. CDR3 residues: CASSLPRLGNTEAFF. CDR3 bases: TGTGCCAGCAGTTTGCCCCGGTTAGGTAACACTGAAGCTTTCTTT.

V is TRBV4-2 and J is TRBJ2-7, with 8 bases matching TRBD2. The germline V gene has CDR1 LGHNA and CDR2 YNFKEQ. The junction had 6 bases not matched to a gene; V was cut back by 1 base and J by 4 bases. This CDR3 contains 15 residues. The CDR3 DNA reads TGTGCCAGCAGCCAAGGGGCTAGCGGGCTTTACGAGCAGTACTTC. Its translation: CASSQGASGLYEQYF.

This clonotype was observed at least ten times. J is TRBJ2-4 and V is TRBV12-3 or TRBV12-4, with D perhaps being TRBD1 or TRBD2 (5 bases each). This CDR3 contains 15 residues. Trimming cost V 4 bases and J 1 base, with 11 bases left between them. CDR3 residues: CASSYWGSAKNIQYF. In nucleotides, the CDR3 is TGTGCCAGCAGTTATTGGGGGTCTGCCAAAAACATTCAGTACTTC.

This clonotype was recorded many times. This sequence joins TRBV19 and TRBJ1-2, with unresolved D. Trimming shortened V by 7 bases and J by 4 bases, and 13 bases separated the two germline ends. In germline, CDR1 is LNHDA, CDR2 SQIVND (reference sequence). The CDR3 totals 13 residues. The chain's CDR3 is CASTLDLSYGYTF. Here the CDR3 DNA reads TGTGCCAGTACCCTGGATCTAAGCTATGGCTACACCTTC.

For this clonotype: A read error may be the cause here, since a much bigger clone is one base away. As DNA, the CDR3 is TGTGTCAGCAGCCCACTTAGGACAGGGGGCCATGAAAAACTGTTTTTT. Translation: CVSSPLRTGGHEKLFF. V and J are TRBV4-2 and TRBJ1-4, with 11 bases identical to TRBD1. The CDR3 runs 16 residues. In germline, CDR1 is LGHNA, CDR2 YNFKEQ.

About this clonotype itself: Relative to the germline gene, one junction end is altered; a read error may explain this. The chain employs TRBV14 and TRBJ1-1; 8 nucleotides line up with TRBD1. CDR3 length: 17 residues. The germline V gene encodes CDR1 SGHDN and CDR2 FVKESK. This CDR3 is CASNQARTGILNTEAFF. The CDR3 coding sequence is TGTGCCAGCAACCAAGCGCGGACAGGGATACTGAACACTGAAGCTTTCTTT.

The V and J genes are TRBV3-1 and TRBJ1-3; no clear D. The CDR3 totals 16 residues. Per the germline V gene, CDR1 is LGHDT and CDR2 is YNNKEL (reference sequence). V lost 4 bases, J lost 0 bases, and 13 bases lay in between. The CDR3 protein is CASSPSFTISGNTIYF. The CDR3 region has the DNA TGTGCCAGCAGCCCAAGTTTTACCATCTCTGGAAACACCATATATTTT. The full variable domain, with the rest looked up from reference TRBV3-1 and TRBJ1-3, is DTAVSQTPKYLVTQMGNDKSIKCEQNLGHDTMYWYKQDSKKFLKIMFSYNNKELIINETVPNRFSPKSPDKAHLNLHINSLELGDSAVYFCASSPSFTISGNTIYFGEGSWLTVV.

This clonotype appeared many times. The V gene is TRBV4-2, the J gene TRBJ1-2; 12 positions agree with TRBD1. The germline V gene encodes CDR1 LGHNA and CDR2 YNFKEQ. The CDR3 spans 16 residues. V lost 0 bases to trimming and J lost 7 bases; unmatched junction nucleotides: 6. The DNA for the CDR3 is TGTGCCAGCAGCCAAGATGGGACAGGGGGCAGGATTGGCTACACCTTC. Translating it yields CASSQDGTGGRIGYTF.

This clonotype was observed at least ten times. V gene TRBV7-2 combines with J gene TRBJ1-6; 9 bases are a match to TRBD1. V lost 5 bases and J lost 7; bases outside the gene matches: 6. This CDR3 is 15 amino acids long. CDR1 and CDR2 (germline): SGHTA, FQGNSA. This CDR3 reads CASSVPGTGNSPLHF. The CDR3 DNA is TGTGCCAGCAGCGTACCCGGGACAGGGAATTCACCCCTCCACTTT. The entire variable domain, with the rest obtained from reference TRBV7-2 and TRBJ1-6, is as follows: GAGVSQSPSNKVTEKGKDVELRCDPISGHTALYWYRQSLGQGLEFLIYFQGNSAPDKSGLPSDRFSAERTGGSVSTLTIQRTQQEDSAVYLCASSVPGTGNSPLHFGNGTRLTVT.

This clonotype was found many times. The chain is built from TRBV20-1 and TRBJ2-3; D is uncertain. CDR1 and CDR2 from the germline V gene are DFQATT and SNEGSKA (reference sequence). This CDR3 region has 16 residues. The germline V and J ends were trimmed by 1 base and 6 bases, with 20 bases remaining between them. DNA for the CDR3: TGCAGTGCTAGAGTAATGGGCCCTGGCACAACGGATACGCAGTATTTT. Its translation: CSARVMGPGTTDTQYF.

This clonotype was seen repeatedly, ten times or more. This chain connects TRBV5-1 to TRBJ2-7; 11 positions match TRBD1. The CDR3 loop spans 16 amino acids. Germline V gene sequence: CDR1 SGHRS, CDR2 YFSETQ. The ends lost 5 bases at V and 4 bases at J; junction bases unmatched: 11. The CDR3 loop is CASRIQPGTGGYEQYF. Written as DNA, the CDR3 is TGCGCCAGCAGAATCCAACCTGGGACAGGGGGATACGAGCAGTACTTC. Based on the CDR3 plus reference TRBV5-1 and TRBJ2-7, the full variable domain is KAGVTQTPRYLIKTRGQQVTLSCSPISGHRSVSWYQQTPGQGLQFLFEYFSETQRNKGNFPGRFSGRQFSNSRSEMNVSTLELGDSALYLCASRIQPGTGGYEQYFGPGTRLTVT.

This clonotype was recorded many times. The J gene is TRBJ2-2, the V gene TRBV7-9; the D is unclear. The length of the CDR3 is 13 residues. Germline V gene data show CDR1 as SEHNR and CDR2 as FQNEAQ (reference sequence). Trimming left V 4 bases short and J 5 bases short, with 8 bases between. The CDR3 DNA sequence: TGTGCCAGCAGCTCCATGGGGACCGGGGAGCTGTTTTTT. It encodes CASSSMGTGELFF.

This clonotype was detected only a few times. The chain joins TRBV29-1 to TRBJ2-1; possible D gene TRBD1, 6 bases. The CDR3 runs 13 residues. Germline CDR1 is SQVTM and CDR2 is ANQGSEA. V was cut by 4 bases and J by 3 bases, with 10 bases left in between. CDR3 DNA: TGCAGCGTTGTGGACAGCTTCTACAATGAGCAGTTCTTC. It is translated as CSVVDSFYNEQFF.

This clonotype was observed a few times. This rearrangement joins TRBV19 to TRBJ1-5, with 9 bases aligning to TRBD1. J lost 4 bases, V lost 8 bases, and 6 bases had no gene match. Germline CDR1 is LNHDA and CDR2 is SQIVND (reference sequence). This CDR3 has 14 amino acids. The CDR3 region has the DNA TGTGCCAGTGAGGGGACAGGGAAGAATCAGCCCCAGCATTTT. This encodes CASEGTGKNQPQHF.

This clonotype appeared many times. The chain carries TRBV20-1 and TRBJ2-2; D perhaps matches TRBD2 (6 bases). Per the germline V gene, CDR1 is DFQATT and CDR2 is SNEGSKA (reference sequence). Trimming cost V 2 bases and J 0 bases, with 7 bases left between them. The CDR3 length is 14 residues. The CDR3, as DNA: TGCAGTGCTAGACTAGCGACGAACACCGGGGAGCTGTTTTTT. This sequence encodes CSARLATNTGELFF.